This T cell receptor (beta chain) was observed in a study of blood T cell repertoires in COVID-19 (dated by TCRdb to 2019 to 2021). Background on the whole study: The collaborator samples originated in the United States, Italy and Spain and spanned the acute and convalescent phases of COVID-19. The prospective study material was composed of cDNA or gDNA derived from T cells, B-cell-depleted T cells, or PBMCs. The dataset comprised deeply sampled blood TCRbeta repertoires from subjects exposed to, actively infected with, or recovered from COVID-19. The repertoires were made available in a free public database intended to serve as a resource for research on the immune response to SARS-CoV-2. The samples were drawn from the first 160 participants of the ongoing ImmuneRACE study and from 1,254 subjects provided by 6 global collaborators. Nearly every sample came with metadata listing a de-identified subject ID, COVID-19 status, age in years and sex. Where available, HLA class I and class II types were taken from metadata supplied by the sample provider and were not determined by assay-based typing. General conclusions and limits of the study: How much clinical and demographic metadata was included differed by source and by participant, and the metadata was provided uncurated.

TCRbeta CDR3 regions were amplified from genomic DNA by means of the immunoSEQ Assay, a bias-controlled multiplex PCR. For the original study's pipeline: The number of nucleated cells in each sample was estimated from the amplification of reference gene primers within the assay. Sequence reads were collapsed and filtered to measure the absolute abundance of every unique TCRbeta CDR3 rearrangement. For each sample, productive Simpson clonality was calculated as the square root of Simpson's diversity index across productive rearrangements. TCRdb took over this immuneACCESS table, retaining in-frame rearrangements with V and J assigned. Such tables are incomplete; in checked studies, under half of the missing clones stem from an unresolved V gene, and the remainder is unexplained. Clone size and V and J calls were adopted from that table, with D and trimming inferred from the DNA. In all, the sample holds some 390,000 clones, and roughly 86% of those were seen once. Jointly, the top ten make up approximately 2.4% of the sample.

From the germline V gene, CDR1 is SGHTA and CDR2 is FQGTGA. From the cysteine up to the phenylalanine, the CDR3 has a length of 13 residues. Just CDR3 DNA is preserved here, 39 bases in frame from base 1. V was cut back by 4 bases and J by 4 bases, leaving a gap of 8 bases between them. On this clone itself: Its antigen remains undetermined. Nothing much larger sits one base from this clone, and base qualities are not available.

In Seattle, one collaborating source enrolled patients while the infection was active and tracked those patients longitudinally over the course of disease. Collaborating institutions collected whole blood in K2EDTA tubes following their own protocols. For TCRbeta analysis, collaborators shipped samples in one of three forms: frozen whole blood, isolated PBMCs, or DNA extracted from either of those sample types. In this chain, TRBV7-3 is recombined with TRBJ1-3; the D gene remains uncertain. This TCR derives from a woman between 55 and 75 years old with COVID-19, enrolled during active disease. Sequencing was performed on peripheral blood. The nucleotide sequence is TGTGCCAGCAGCTCCTCTCGGGGAAACACCATATATTTT. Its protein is CASSSSRGNTIYF.